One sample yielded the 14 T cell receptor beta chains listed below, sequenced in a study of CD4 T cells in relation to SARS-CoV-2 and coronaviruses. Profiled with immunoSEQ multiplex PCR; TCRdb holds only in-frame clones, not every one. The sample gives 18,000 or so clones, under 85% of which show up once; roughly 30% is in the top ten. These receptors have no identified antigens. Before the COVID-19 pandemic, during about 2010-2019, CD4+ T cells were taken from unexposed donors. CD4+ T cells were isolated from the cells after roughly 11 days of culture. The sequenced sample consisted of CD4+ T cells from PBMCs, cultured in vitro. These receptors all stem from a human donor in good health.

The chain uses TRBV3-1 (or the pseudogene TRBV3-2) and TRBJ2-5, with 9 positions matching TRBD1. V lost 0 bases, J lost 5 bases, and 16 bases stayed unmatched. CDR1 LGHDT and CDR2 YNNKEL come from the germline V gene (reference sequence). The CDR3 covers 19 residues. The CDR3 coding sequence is TGTGCCAGCAGCCAAGATCGGTACCCGCCTTCGGGGACAGGGGAGACCCAGTACTTC. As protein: CASSQDRYPPSGTGETQYF.

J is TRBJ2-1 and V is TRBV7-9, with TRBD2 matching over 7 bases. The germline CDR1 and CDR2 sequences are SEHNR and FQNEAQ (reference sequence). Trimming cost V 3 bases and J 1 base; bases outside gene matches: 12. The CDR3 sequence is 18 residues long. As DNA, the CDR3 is TGTGCCAGCAGCTTTAAGTCGGGAGGCGGGAGATCCTACAATGAGCAGTTCTTC. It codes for CASSFKSGGGRSYNEQFF.

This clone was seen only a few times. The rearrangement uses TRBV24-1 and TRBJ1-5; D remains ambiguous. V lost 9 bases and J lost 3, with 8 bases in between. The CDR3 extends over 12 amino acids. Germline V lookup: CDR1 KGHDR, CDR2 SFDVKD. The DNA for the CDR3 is TGTGCCACCTCTGCGCCCAATCAGCCCCAGCATTTT. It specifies CATSAPNQPQHF.

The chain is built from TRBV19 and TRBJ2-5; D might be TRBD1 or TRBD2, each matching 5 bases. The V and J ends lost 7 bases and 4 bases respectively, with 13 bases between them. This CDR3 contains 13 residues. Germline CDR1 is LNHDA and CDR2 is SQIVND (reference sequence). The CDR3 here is CASMLGGGETQYF. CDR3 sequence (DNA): TGTGCCAGTATGTTAGGTGGGGGAGAGACCCAGTACTTC.

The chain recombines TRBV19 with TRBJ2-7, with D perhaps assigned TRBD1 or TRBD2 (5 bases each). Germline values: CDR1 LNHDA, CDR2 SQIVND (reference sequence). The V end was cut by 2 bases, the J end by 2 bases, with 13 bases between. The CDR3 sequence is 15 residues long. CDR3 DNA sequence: TGTGCCAGTAGTATAAGCTCTAGGGGAGCCTACGAGCAGTACTTC. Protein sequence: CASSISSRGAYEQYF.

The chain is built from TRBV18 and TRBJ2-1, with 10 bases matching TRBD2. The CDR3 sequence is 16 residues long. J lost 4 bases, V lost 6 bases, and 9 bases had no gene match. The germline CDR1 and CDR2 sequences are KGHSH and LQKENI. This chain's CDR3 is CASSRTLAGDYNEQFF. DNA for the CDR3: TGTGCCAGCTCTCGAACTCTAGCGGGGGATTACAATGAGCAGTTCTTC.

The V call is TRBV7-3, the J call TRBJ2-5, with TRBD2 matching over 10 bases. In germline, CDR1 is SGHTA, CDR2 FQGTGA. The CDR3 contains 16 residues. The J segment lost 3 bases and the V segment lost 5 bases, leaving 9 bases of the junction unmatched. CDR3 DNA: TGTGCCAGCAGCGCGGGACTAGCGCCAAACAAAGAGACCCAGTACTTC. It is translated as CASSAGLAPNKETQYF.

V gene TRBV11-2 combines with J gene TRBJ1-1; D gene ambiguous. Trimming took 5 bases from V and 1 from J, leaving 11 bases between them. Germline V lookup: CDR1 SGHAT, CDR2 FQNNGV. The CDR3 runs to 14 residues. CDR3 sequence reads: CASSPPRENTEAFF. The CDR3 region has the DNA TGTGCCAGCAGCCCGCCGAGGGAGAACACTGAAGCTTTCTTT.

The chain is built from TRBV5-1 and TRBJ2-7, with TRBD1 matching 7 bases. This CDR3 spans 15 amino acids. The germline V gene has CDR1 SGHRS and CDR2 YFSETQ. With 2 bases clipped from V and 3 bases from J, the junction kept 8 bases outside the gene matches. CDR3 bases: TGCGCCAGCAGCTTCCGACAGGGTGGAAGCTACGAGCAGTACTTC. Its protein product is CASSFRQGGSYEQYF.

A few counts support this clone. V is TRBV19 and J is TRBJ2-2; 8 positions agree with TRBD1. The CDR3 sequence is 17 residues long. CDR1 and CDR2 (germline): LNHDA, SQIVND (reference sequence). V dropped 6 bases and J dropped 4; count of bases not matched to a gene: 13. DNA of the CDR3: TGTGCCAGTAGCCTGTATGCCGAGACAGGGGTCACCGGGGAGCTGTTTTTT. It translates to CASSLYAETGVTGELFF.

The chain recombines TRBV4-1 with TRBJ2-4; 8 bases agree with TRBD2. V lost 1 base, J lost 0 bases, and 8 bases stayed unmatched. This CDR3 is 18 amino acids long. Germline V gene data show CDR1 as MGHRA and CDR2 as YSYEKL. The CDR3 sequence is CASSQGLAGLIAKNIQYF. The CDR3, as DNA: TGCGCCAGCAGCCAAGGTTTAGCGGGGTTGATAGCCAAAAACATTCAGTACTTC.

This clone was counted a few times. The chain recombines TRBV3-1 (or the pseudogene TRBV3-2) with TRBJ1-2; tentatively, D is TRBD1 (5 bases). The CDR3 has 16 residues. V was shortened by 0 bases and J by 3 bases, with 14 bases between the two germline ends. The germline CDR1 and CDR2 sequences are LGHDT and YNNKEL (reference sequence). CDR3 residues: CASSQDPGREDYGYTF. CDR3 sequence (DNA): TGTGCCAGCAGCCAAGATCCGGGCAGGGAGGACTATGGCTACACCTTC.

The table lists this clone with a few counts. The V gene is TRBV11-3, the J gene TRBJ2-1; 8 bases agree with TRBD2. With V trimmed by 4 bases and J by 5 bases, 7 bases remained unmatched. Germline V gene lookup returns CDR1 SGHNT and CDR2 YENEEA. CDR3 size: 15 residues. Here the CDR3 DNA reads TGTGCCAGCAGCTCCGGGGGGCGGGAGGACAATGAGCAGTTCTTC. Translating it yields CASSSGGREDNEQFF.

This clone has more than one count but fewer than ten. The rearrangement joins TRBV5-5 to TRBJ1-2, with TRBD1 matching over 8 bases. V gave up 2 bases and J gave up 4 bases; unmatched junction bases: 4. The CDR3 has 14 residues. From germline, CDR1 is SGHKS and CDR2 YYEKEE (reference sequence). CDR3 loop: CASSLGQGVYGYTF. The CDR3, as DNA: TGTGCCAGCAGCTTAGGACAGGGCGTCTATGGCTACACCTTC.